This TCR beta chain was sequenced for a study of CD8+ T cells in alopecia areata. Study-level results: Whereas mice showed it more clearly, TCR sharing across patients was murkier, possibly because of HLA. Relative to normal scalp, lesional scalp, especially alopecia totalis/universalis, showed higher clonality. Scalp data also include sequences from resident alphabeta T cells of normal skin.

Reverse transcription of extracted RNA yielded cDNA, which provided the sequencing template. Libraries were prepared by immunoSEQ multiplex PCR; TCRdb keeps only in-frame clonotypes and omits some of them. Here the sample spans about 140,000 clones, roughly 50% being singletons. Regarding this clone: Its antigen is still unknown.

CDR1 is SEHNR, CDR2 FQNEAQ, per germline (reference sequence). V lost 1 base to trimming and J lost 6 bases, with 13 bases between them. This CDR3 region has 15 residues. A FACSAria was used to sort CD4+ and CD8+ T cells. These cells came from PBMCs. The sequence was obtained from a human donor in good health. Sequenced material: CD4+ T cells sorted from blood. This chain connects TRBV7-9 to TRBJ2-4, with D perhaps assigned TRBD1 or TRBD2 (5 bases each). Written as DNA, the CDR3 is TGTGCCAGCAGCTTAGATCGGCTAGGGACAAACATTCAGTACTTC. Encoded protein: CASSLDRLGTNIQYF.